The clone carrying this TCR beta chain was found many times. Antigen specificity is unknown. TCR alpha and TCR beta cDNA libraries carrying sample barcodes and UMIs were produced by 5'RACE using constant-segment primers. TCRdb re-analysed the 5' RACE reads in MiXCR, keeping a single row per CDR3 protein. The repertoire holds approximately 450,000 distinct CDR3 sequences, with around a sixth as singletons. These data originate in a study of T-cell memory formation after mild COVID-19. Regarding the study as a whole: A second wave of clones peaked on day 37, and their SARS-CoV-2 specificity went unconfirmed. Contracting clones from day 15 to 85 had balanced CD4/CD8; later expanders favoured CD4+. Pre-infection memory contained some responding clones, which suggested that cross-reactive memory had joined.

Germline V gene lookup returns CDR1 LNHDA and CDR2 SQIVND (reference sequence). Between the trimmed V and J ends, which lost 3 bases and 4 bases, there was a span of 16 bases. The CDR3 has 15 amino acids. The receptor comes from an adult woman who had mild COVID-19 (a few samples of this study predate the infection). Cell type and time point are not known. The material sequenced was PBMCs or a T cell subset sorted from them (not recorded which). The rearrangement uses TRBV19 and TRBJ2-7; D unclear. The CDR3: CASSMSGWDMYEQYF. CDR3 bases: TGTGCCAGTAGTATGTCGGGTTGGGATATGTACGAGCAGTACTTC.